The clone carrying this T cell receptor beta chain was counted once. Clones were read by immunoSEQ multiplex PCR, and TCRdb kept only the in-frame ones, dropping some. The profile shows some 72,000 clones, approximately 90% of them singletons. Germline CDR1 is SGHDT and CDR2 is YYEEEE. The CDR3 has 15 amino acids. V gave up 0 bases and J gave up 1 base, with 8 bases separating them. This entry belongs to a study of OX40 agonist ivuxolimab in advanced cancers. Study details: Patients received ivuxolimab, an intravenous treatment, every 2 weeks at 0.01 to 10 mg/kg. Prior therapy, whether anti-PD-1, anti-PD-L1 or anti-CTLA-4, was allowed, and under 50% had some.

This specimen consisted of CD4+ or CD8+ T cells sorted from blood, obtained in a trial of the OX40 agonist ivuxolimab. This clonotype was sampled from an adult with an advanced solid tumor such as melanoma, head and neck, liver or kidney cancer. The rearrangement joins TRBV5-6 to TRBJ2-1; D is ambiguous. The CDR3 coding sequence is TGTGCCAGCAGCTTGGGACTTTCTTCCTACAATGAGCAGTTCTTC. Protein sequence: CASSLGLSSYNEQFF.